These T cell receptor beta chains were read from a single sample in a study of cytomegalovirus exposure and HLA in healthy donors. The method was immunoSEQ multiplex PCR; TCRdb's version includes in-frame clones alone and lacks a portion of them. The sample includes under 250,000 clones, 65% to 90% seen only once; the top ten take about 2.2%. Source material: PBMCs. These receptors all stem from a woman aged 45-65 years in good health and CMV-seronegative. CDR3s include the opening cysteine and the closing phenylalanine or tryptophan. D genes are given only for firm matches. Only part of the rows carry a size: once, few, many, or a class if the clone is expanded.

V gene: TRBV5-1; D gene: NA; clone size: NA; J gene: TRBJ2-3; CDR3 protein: CASSFSSSTDTQYF; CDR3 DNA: TGCGCCAGCAGCTTCAGTTCTAGCACAGATACGCAGTATTTT
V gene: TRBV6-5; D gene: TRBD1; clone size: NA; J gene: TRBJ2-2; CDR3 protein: CASRQGQAGELFF; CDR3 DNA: TGTGCCAGCAGGCAGGGACAGGCCGGGGAGCTGTTTTTT
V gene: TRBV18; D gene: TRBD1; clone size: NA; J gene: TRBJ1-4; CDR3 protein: CASSQTGTGPEKLFF; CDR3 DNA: TGTGCCAGCTCACAAACCGGGACAGGGCCCGAAAAACTGTTTTTT
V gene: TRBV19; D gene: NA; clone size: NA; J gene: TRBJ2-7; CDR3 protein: CASSPGLPHYEQYF; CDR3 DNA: TGTGCCAGTAGTCCGGGACTTCCACACTACGAGCAGTACTTC
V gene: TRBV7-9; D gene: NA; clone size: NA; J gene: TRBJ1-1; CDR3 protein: CASSPQTAALNTEAFF; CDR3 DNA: TGTGCCAGCAGCCCACAGACAGCCGCCTTGAACACTGAAGCTTTCTTT
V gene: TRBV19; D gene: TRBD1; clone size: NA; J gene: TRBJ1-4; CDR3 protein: CASTLTGVNEKLFF; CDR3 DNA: TGTGCCAGTACCTTGACAGGGGTTAATGAAAAACTGTTTTTT
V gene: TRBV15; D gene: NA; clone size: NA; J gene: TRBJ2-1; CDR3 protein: CATSIDYAYNEQFF; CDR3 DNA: TGTGCCACCAGTATAGACTACGCCTACAATGAGCAGTTCTTC
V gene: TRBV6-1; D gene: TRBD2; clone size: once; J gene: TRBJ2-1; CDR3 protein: CASSETSGVLLEQFF; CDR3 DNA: TGTGCCAGCAGCGAAACTAGCGGGGTGTTGCTTGAGCAGTTCTTC
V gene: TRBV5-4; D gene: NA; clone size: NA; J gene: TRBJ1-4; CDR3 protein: CASSRAGDNEKLFF; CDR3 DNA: TGTGCCAGCAGCCGCGCGGGGGATAATGAAAAACTGTTTTTT
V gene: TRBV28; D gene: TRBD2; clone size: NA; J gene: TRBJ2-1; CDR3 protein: CASSPPGPAGSYNEQFF; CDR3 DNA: TGTGCCAGCAGCCCCCCCGGCCCAGCGGGATCCTACAATGAGCAGTTCTTC
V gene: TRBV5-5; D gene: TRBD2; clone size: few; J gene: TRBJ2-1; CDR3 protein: CASSLIKAAGGLNEQFF; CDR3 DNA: TGTGCCAGCAGCTTAATAAAAGCGGCGGGGGGCCTCAATGAGCAGTTCTTC
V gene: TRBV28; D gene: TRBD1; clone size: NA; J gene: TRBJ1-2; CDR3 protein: CASRKIGTGTHGYTF; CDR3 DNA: TGTGCCAGCAGAAAAATCGGGACAGGGACCCATGGCTACACCTTC
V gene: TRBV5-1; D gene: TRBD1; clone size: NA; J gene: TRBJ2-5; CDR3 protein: CASSLQDRYQETQYF; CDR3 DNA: TGCGCCAGCAGCTTGCAGGACAGGTACCAAGAGACCCAGTACTTC
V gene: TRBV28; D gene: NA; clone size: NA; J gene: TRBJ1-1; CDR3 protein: CASQLPTEAFF; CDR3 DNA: TGTGCCAGCCAACTGCCCACTGAAGCTTTCTTT
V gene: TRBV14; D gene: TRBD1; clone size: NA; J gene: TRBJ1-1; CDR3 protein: CASSYRTGPTEAFF; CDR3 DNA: TGTGCCAGCAGCTATCGGACAGGGCCAACTGAAGCTTTCTTT
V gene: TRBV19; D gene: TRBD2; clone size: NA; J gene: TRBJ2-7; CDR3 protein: CASSITSGPYEQYF; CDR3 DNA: TGTGCCAGTAGTATTACTAGCGGACCCTACGAGCAGTACTTC
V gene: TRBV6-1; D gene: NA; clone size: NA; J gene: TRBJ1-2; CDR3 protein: CASTERVGDGYTF; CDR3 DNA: TGTGCCAGCACCGAAAGGGTAGGGGATGGCTACACCTTC
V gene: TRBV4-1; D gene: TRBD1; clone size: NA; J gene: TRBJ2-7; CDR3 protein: CASSQVRDRTSYEQYF; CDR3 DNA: TGCGCCAGCAGCCAAGTCCGGGACAGGACTTCCTACGAGCAGTACTTC
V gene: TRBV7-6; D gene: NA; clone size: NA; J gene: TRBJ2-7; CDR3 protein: CASSSGLSYEQYF; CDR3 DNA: TGTGCCAGCAGCTCGGGACTTTCCTACGAGCAGTACTTC
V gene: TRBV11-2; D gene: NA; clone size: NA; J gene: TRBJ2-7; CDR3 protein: CASSSLRDSNYEQYF; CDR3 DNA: TGTGCCAGCAGCTCACTTCGGGACTCCAACTACGAGCAGTACTTC
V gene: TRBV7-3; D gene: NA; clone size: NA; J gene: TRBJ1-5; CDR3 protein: CASSRPGQGFLGSNQPQHF; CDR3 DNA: TGTGCCAGCAGTCGGCCGGGGCAGGGGTTTTTAGGGAGCAATCAGCCCCAGCATTTT
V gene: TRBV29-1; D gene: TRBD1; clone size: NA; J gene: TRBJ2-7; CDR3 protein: CSVLGQTDYEQYF; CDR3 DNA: TGCAGCGTCCTGGGACAGACAGACTACGAGCAGTACTTC
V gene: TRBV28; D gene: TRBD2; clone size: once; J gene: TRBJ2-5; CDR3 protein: CASSSGGGRATETQYF; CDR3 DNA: TGTGCCAGCAGTTCCGGAGGCGGGAGGGCCACTGAGACCCAGTACTTC
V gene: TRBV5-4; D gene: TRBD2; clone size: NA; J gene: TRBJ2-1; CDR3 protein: CASSVGAGISYNEQFF; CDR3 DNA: TGTGCCAGCAGCGTAGGAGCGGGAATCTCCTACAATGAGCAGTTCTTC
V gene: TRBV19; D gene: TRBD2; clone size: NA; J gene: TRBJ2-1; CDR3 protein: CASTPGGFTGNEQFF; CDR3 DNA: TGTGCCAGTACCCCCGGGGGGTTCACGGGCAATGAGCAGTTCTTC
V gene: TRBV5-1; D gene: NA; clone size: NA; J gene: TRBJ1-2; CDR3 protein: CASSPVGVLNYGYTF; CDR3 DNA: TGCGCCAGCAGCCCGGTCGGAGTACTGAACTATGGCTACACCTTC
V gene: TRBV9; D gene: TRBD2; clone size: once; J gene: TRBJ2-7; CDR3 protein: CASSPQGAGEQYF; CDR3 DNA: TGTGCCAGCAGTCCCCAGGGAGCGGGAGAGCAGTACTTC
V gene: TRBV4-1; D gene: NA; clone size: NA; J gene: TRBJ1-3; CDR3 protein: CASSQIAGNTIYF; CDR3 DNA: TGCGCCAGCAGCCAGATCGCGGGAAACACCATATATTTT
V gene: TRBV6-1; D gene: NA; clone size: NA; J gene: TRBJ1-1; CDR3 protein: CASMRTQNTEAFF; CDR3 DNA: TGTGCCAGCATGAGGACACAGAACACTGAAGCTTTCTTT
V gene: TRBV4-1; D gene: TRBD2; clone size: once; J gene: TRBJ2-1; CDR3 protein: CASSQGRAGGGYEQFF; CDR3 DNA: TGCGCCAGCAGCCAAGGGAGAGCGGGAGGTGGCTATGAGCAGTTCTTC
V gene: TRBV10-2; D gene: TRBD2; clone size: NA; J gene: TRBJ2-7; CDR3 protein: CAQKSGTIDPYEQYF; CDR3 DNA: TGCGCCCAGAAAAGCGGGACTATCGACCCCTACGAGCAGTACTTC
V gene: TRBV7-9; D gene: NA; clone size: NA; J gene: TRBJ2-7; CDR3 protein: CASSPSESYEQYF; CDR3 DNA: TGTGCCAGCAGCCCCTCCGAGAGCTACGAGCAGTACTTC
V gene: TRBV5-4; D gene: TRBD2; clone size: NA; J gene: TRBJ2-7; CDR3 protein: CASSLEGREGSYEQYF; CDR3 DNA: TGTGCCAGCAGCTTGGAAGGGCGGGAGGGATCCTACGAGCAGTACTTC
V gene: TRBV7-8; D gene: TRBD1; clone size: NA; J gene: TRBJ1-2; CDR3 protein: CASSRAGGRGYGYTF; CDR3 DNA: TGTGCCAGCAGCCGTGCAGGGGGCCGGGGCTATGGCTACACCTTC
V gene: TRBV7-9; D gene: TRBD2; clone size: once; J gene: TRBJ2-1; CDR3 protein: CASSLFVGLAGEGWNEQFF; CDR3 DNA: TGTGCCAGCAGCTTATTTGTGGGACTAGCGGGGGAGGGTTGGAATGAGCAGTTCTTC
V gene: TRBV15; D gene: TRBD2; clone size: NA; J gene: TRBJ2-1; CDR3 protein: CATSRGVAGVQNEQFF; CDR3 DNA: TGTGCCACCAGCAGAGGGGTAGCGGGAGTTCAGAATGAGCAGTTCTTC
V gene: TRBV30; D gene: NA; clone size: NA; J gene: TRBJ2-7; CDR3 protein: CAWSMGLGAYEQYF; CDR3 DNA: TGTGCCTGGAGCATGGGTTTAGGAGCCTACGAGCAGTACTTC
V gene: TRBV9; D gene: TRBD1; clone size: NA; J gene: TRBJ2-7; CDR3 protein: CASSAAGQGGTYEQYF; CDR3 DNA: TGTGCCAGCAGCGCAGCCGGACAGGGTGGAACCTACGAGCAGTACTTC
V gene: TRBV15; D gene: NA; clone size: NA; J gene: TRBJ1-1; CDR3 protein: CATSRDSSGRAEAFF; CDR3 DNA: TGTGCCACCAGCAGAGATTCATCAGGGAGGGCTGAAGCTTTCTTT
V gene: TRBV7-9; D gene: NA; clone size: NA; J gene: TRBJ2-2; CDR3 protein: CASRGLNTGELFF; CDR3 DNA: TGTGCCAGCAGAGGACTGAACACCGGGGAGCTGTTTTTT
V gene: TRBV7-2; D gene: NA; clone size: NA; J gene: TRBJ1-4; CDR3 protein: CASSSRRGSANEKLFF; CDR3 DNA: TGTGCCAGCAGCTCGAGGCGGGGTTCAGCTAATGAAAAACTGTTTTTT
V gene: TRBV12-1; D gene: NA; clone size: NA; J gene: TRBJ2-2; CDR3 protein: CASSPLFPGLAGEGTGELFF; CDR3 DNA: TGTGCCAGCAGCCCACTCTTCCCCGGACTAGCGGGAGAAGGCACCGGGGAGCTGTTTTTT
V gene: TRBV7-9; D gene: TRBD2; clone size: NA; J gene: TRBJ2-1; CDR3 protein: CASLGREGYGEQFF; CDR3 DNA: TGTGCCAGCCTAGGACGGGAGGGTTACGGTGAGCAGTTCTTC
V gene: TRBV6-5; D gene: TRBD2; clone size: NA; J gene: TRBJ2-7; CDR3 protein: CASSYGGSGRSYEQYF; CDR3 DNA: TGTGCCAGCAGTTACGGGGGAAGCGGGAGGTCCTACGAGCAGTACTTC
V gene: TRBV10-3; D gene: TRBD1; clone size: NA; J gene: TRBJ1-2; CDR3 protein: CAISESDRGTAGYTF; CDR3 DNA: TGTGCCATCAGTGAGTCGGACAGGGGGACGGCTGGCTACACCTTC
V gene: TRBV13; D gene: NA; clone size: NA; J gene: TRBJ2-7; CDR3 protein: CASSLKWTVGEQYF; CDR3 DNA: TGTGCCAGCAGCTTAAAGTGGACAGTAGGCGAGCAGTACTTC
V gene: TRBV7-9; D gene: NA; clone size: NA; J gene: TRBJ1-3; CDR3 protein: CASSPGSLSGNTIYF; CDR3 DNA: TGTGCCAGCAGCCCCGGTTCCCTCTCTGGAAACACCATATATTTT
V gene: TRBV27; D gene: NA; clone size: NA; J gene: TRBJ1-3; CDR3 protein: CASSLGIGTGNTIYF; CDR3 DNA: TGTGCCAGCAGTTTGGGCATCGGAACTGGAAACACCATATATTTT
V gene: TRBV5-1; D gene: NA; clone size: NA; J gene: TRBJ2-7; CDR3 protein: CASSLVSGNYEQYF; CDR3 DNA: TGCGCCAGCAGCTTGGTTAGCGGAAACTACGAGCAGTACTTC
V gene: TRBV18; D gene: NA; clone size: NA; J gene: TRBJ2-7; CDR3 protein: CASSPKQGRTISGEQYF; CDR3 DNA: TGTGCCAGCTCACCAAAACAGGGGAGGACGATATCGGGCGAGCAGTACTTC
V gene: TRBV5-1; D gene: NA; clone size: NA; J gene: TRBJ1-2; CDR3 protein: CASRLDSDYGYTF; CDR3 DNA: TGCGCCAGCAGGCTGGACAGCGACTATGGCTACACCTTC
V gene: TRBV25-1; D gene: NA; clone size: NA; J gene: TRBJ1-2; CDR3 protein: CASSDNTGNGGYGYTF; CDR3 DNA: TGTGCCAGCAGTGACAACACAGGGAACGGTGGCTATGGCTACACCTTC
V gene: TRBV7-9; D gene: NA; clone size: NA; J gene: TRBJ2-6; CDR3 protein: CASRSGANVLTF; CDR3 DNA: TGTGCCAGCAGGTCGGGGGCCAACGTCCTGACTTTC
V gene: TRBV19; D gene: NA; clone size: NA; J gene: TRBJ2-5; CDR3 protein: CASSMGQGSLQETQYF; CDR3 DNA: TGTGCCAGTAGTATGGGACAAGGGAGCCTCCAAGAGACCCAGTACTTC
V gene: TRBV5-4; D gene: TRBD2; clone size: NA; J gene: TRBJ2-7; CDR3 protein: CASSLGGGRASYEQYF; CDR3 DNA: TGTGCCAGCAGCTTGGGGGGCGGGAGGGCATCCTACGAGCAGTACTTC
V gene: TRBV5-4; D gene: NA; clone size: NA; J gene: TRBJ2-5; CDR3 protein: CASRSMETQYF; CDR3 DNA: TGTGCCAGCAGGAGCATGGAGACCCAGTACTTC
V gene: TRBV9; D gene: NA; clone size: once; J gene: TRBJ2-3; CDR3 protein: CASSVRESTDTQYF; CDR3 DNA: TGTGCCAGCAGCGTACGGGAAAGCACAGATACGCAGTATTTT
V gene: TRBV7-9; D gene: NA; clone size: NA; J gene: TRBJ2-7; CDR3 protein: CASSFQGSYEQYF; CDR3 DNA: TGTGCCAGCAGTTTCCAGGGGTCCTACGAGCAGTACTTC
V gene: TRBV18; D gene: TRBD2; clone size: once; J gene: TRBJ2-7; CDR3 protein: CASSEAGGQPPYEQYF; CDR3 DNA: TGTGCCAGCTCAGAAGCGGGAGGGCAGCCCCCCTACGAGCAGTACTTC
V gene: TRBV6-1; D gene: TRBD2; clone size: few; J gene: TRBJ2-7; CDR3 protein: CASSPGTSGPYEQYF; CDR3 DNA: TGTGCCAGCAGCCCGGGGACTAGCGGTCCCTACGAGCAGTACTTC